This TCR beta chain was profiled in a study of blood T cells in healthy people across ages. In the case of this clonotype: Its antigen is still unknown.

A second roughly 7 to 12 cycle PCR used barcoded and J-beta primers. TCRdb re-analysed the 5' RACE reads in MiXCR, keeping a single row per CDR3 protein. The table has over a million distinct CDR3 sequences, under 55% seen once. CDR1 and CDR2 from the germline V gene are SGDLS and YYNGEE. V was pared by 0 bases and J by 3 bases, with 9 bases between. This CDR3 is 14 amino acids long. Study results and caveats: In these data, TCR beta diversity tracked strongly with naive T cell percentage.

The sequencing input was blood. The J gene is TRBJ1-2, the V gene TRBV9; D is ambiguous. This TCR came from a woman aged 18-30 years in good health. The CDR3 DNA follows: TGTGCCAGCAGCGTAGGGAGGGCGTACTATGGCTACACCTTC. Translating it yields CASSVGRAYYGYTF.